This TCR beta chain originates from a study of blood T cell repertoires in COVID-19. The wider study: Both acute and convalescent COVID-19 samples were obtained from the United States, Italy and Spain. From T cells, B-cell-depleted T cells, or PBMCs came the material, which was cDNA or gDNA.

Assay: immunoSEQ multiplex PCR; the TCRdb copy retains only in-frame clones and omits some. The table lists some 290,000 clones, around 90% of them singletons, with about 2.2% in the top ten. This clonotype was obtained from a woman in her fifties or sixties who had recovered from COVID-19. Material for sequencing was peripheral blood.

The CDR3 coding sequence is TGTGCCAGCAGTAAGGGGACAGTAGCCTATGGCTACACCTTC. Its protein product is CASSKGTVAYGYTF. The chain links TRBV25-1 to TRBJ1-2, with 7 bases aligning to TRBD1. With 5 bases clipped from V and 4 bases from J, the junction kept 7 bases outside the gene matches. This CDR3 is built from 14 residues. Germline assignment: CDR1 MGHDK and CDR2 SYGVNS.